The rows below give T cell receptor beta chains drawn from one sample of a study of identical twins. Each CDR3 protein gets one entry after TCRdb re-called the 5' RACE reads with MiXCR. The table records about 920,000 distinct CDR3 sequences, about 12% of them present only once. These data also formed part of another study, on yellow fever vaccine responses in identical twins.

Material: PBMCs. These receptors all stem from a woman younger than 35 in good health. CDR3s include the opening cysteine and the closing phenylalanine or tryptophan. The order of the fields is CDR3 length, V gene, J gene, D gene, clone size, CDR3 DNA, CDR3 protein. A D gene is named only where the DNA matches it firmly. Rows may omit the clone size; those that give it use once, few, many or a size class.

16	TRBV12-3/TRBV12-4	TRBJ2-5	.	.	TGTGCCAGCAGTTTAGGGCCAGCCGGGAGTACAGAGACCCAGTACTTC	CASSLGPAGSTETQYF
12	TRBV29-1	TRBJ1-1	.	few	TGCAGCGTCAGTCAGAAAGGGGCTGAAGCTTTCTTT	CSVSQKGAEAFF
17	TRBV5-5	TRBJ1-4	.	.	TGTGCCAGCAGCTTGCTGGGAGTAGGGGCAACTAATGAAAAACTGTTTTTT	CASSLLGVGATNEKLFF
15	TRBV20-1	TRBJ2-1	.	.	TGCAGTGCTAGGCAGGACCAACCCTTCCACAATGAGCAGTTCTTC	CSARQDQPFHNEQFF
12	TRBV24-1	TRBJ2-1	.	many	TGTGCCACCAGTGAAGAGTACAATGAGCAGTTCTTC	CATSEEYNEQFF
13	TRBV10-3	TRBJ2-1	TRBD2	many	TGTGCCATCAGTGAGCGACTAGCGGAAGAGCAGTTCTTC	CAISERLAEEQFF
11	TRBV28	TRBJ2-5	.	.	TGTGCCAGCAGCCCAGGGTCCTCCCAGTACTTC	CASSPGSSQYF
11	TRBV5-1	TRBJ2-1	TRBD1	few	TGCGCCAGCAGCGCCGGACAGGGGGCGGTCTTC	CASSAGQGAVF
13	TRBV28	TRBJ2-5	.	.	TGTGCCAGCGCAGGGACGGGGCGAGAGACCCAGTACTTC	CASAGTGRETQYF
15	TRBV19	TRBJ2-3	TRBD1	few	TGTGCCAGTAGTCCTCGGGACAGGTACACAGATACGCAGTATTTT	CASSPRDRYTDTQYF
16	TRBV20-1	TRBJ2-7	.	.	TGCAGTGCTGCCCCTTTAGGTAGCGGAACCCTATACGAGCAGTACTTC	CSAAPLGSGTLYEQYF
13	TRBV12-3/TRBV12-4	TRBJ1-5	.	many	TGTGCCAGCAGTTTCGGGGATTTTCAGCCCCAGCATTTT	CASSFGDFQPQHF
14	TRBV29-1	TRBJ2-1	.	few	TGCAGCGTTGGGACAGATCCTTCTTGGAGGGAGCAGTTCTTC	CSVGTDPSWREQFF
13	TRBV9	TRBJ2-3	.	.	TGTGCCAGCAGCGTGCAGCGTGACGATACGCAGTATTTT	CASSVQRDDTQYF
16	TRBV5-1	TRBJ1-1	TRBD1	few	TGCGCCAGCAGCTCCCACCCCAGGGGGACGAACACTGAAGCTTTCTTT	CASSSHPRGTNTEAFF
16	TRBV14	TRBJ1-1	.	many	TGTGCCAGCAGCCAACCCAAGGGGGGTCTGAACACTGAAGCTTTCTTT	CASSQPKGGLNTEAFF
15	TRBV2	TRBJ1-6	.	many	TGTGCCAGCAGTGAACAGGCAGGGGTCAATTCACCCCTCCACTTT	CASSEQAGVNSPLHF
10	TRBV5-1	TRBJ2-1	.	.	TGCGCCAGCAACGGGGATGAGCAGTTCTTC	CASNGDEQFF
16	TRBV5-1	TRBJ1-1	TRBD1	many	TGCGCCAGCAGCTTGGGCCCAACAGGGGGCTTCACTGAAGCTTTCTTT	CASSLGPTGGFTEAFF
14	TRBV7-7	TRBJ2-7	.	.	TGTGCCAGCAGCTTAGTCCTAGGGGCTGGCGAGCAGTACTTC	CASSLVLGAGEQYF
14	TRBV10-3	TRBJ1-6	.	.	TGTGCCATCAGCCGAAGGGGTTACGGTTCACCCCTCCACTTT	CAISRRGYGSPLHF
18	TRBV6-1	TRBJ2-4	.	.	TGTGCCAGCAGTGAATCAGGGGCCGCCTACGAAGCCAAAAACATTCAGTACTTC	CASSESGAAYEAKNIQYF
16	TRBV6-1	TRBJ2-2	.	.	TGTGCCAGCAGTGAATTGCCGGGAAAGAACACCGGGGAGCTGTTTTTT	CASSELPGKNTGELFF
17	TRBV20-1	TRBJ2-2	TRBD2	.	TGCAGTGCTAGAAGTTGGGCTAGCGGGGCTGGCACCGGGGAGCTGTTTTTT	CSARSWASGAGTGELFF
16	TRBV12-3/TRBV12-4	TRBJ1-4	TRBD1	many	TGTGCCAGCAGCCTTGGACAGGGAGCAACTAATGAAAAACTGTTTTTT	CASSLGQGATNEKLFF
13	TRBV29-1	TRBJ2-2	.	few	TGCAGCGTTGGGACAGATAACACCGGGGAGCTGTTTTTT	CSVGTDNTGELFF
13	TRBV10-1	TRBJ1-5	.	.	TGCGCCAGCAGTGCAGTCCAGTTGGAGCCCCAGCATTTT	CASSAVQLEPQHF
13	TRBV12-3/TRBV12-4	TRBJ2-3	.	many	TGTGCCAGCATGGCCGATAGCACAGATACGCAGTATTTT	CASMADSTDTQYF
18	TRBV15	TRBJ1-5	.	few	TGTGCCACCAGCAGAGATTTAGGTTTAGGACAATTCAATCAGCCCCAGCATTTT	CATSRDLGLGQFNQPQHF
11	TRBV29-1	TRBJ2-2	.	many	TGCAGCGCTCGCAGGGGAATGGAGCTGTTTTTT	CSARRGMELFF
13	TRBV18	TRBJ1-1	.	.	TGTGCCAGCTCACCAGGTATGGCCACTGAAGCTTTCTTT	CASSPGMATEAFF
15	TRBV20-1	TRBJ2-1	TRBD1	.	TGCAGTGCTAGAATCCCGGGCAGGGGGAATTATGAGCAGTTCTTC	CSARIPGRGNYEQFF
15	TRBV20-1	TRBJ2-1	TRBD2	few	TGCAGTGCTCAGACTAGCGGGGGGGCCTTGGATGAGCAGTTCTTC	CSAQTSGGALDEQFF
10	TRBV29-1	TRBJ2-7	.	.	TGCAGCGTTTCAGGGGTCGAGCAGTACTTC	CSVSGVEQYF
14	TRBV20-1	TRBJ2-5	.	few	TGCAGTGCTAGAGATGGAAGGGGCGGAGAGACCCAGTACTTC	CSARDGRGGETQYF
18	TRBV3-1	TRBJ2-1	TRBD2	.	TGTGCCAGCAGCCAAGAGGGGAATAGCGGGGGCCGATACAATGAGCAGTTCTTC	CASSQEGNSGGRYNEQFF
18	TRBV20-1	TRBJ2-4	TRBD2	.	TGCAGTGCCCCAGCCCCCCCGGGGGGACCGCTAGCCAAAAACATTCAGTACTTC	CSAPAPPGGPLAKNIQYF
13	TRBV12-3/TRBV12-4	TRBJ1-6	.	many	TGTGCCAGCACCCCGGGTAATAATTCACCCCTCCACTTT	CASTPGNNSPLHF
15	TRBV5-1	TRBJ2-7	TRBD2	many	TGCGCCAGCAGCTTGGCGGGGACTAGGAGCTACGAGCAGTACTTC	CASSLAGTRSYEQYF
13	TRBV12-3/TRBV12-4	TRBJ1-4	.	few	TGTGCCAGCAGTAGCCTGAGGAAAGAAAAACTGTTTTTT	CASSSLRKEKLFF
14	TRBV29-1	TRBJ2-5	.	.	TGCAGCGTTGGCGGGACACTTAGGCAAGAGACCCAGTACTTC	CSVGGTLRQETQYF